This TCR beta chain was sequenced for a study of molecular identifiers for immune sequencing clone quantification. In the study overall: Four portions were sequenced after RNA from about 20,000 or 100,000 naive CD8 cells was split five ways in replicates. Regarding the study as a whole: Investigators reportedly could detect spiked Jurkat TCR RNA from one cell among around 930,000 naive cells.

The CDR3 is 13 amino acids. Per germline, CDR1 MGHDK and CDR2 SYGVNS. Trimming stripped 2 bases from V and 4 bases from J, with 5 bases between. Generation of bulk TCR libraries relied on previously described methods and listed TCR primers. TCRdb re-called the PCR reads with MiXCR, one entry per CDR3 protein. The repertoire holds tens of thousands of distinct CDR3 sequences, with less than 20% as singletons. With respect to this clonotype: What it binds is unknown.

This chain connects TRBV25-1 to TRBJ2-2; D gene ambiguous. This TCR was recovered from a human donor in good health. Some libraries in this study had Jurkat cell RNA spiked in. The sequencing input was naive CD8+ T cells from blood, with Jurkat cell RNA spiked in. Subset meaning: FACS-sorted CD8+CD4-CCR7+CD45RA+ naive T cells. The CDR3 region is CASSEGRTGELFF. The CDR3 DNA is TGTGCCAGCAGTGAAGGTCGCACCGGGGAGCTGTTTTTT.